The source of this TCR beta chain is a study of shared clonotypes between healthy human individuals. Study as a whole: Samples came from a couple of female and a few male donors aged 18 to 49. General study findings and limits: Sample collection involved blood only; tissue repertoires are likely different.

Naive CD8 cells were CD45RO-negative, positively selected for CCR7, excluding terminally differentiated effector memory CD45RA+ cells. Between the trimmed V and J ends, which lost 2 bases and 1 base, there was a span of 10 bases. The CDR3 has 15 residues. The germline gives CDR1 MNHNS, CDR2 SASEGT. As to this clone: The antigen is unknown.

The assay was immunoSEQ multiplex PCR, and TCRdb's table has in-frame clones only and misses some. Of 550,000 to 650,000 clones in the sample, around 96% were seen once. Sequencing input: naive CD8+ T cells sorted from blood. This sequence originates from a woman aged 25-40 years in good health. The chain recombines TRBV6-1 with TRBJ2-3; D is unclear. The CDR3 protein is CASSEWLEGTDTQYF. The CDR3 DNA is TGTGCCAGCAGTGAATGGCTAGAAGGCACAGATACGCAGTATTTT.